One sample yielded the 9 T cell receptor beta chains listed below, sequenced in a study of CD8+CD57+ T cells in acquired aplastic anemia. The use of genomic DNA as template underpinned the TCR beta VDJ and CDR3 profiling. TCRdb analysed the reads with MiXCR anew, one entry per CDR3 protein. The table has some 190,000 distinct CDR3 sequences, approximately 46% seen once; the top ten hold about 2.9%. The sequenced sample was sorted CD4+, CD8+, or CD8+CD57+ T cells (not recorded which) from PBMCs. These receptors originate from a human donor in good health.

V and J are TRBV10-3 and TRBJ2-3; D tentatively reads TRBD1 or TRBD2 (5 bases each). CDR1 ENHRY and CDR2 SYGVKD come from the germline V gene. The CDR3 length is 14 residues. Trimming pared 4 bases from V and 4 bases from J, leaving 12 bases between. This CDR3 is CAISGPLGADTQYF. In DNA, the CDR3 is TGTGCCATCAGTGGACCATTGGGGGCAGATACGCAGTATTTT.

This rearrangement joins TRBV5-5 to TRBJ2-5, with D perhaps TRBD1 or TRBD2 (5 bases each). V lost 4 bases, J lost 2 bases, and 9 bases lay in between. Germline CDR1 SGHKS, CDR2 YYEKEE (reference sequence). CDR3 size: 13 residues. CDR3 amino acids: CASSGDAQETQYF. The CDR3 DNA follows: TGTGCCAGCAGCGGGGACGCACAAGAGACCCAGTACTTC. Full variable domain (missing parts from reference TRBV5-5 and TRBJ2-5): DAGVTQSPTHLIKTRGQQVTLRCSPISGHKSVSWYQQVLGQGPQFIFQYYEKEERGRGNFPDRFSARQFPNYSSELNVNALLLGDSALYLCASSGDAQETQYFGPGTRLLVL.

This clonotype was counted ten times or more. The chain uses TRBV11-1 and TRBJ2-5, with D tentatively TRBD1 (5 bases). The CDR3 runs 15 residues. The germline V gene has CDR1 SGHAT and CDR2 FQDESV (reference sequence). Deletions cut 1 base from V and 1 base from J, with 10 bases between. The CDR3 DNA reads as TGTGCCAGCAGCTTAGGGCAGGGTCCCCAAGAGACCCAGTACTTC. This gives the protein CASSLGQGPQETQYF. The full variable domain, completed using reference TRBV11-1 and TRBJ2-5, is EAEVAQSPRYKITEKSQAVAFWCDPISGHATLYWYRQILGQGPELLVQFQDESVVDDSQLPKDRFSAERLKGVDSTLKIQPAELGDSAMYLCASSLGQGPQETQYFGPGTRLLVL.

This rearrangement joins TRBV7-8 to TRBJ1-1; a possible D gene is TRBD1 (5 bases). Germline CDR1 SGHVS, CDR2 FQNEAQ. The CDR3 contains 13 residues. The V and J ends lost 5 bases and 6 bases respectively, with 13 bases between them. For the CDR3, the DNA is TGTGCCAGCAGCCCCCATTGGGGCGCTGAAGCTTTCTTT. Translated: CASSPHWGAEAFF.

The chain recombines TRBV30 with TRBJ2-7; possibly TRBD1 or TRBD2 for D (5 bases each). Germline V gene lookup returns CDR1 GTSNPN and CDR2 SVGIG (reference sequence). V lost 1 base, J lost 6 bases, and 19 bases lay in between. The CDR3 has 15 amino acids. CDR3: CAWSALLGRPGEQYF. For the CDR3, the DNA is TGTGCCTGGAGTGCGTTGTTGGGACGCCCTGGCGAGCAGTACTTC. The entire variable domain, with the rest obtained from reference TRBV30 and TRBJ2-7, is as follows: SQTIHQWPATLVQPVGSPLSLECTVEGTSNPNLYWYRQAAGRGLQLLFYSVGIGQISSEVPQNLSASRPQDRQFILSSKKLLLSDSGFYLCAWSALLGRPGEQYFGPGTRLTVT.

This clonotype was seen at least ten times. The chain uses TRBV24-1 and TRBJ2-2; TRBD2 might be the D (6 bases). The V end lost 3 bases, the J end lost 4 bases, and 11 bases lay between the germline ends. The CDR3 runs to 15 residues. Per germline, CDR1 KGHDR and CDR2 SFDVKD. The CDR3 sequence is CATSDAGIPTGELFF. The CDR3 DNA is TGTGCCACCAGTGATGCGGGGATCCCCACCGGGGAGCTGTTTTTT.

This clonotype was counted ten times or more. The V and J genes are TRBV7-8 and TRBJ2-7, with TRBD1 matching over 8 bases. The V segment lost 1 base and the J segment 5 bases; nucleotides outside the gene matches: 7. From germline, CDR1 is SGHVS and CDR2 FQNEAQ. CDR3 size: 15 residues. Here the CDR3 reads CASSLDVQGAHEQYF. As DNA, the CDR3 is TGTGCCAGCAGCTTAGATGTCCAGGGGGCCCACGAGCAGTACTTC.

This clonotype was counted a single time. The chain employs TRBV2 and TRBJ1-1, with 7 bases lining up with TRBD1. The CDR3 covers 14 residues. Germline values: CDR1 SNHLY, CDR2 FYNNEI. V lost 9 bases, J lost 7 bases, and 14 bases stayed unmatched. The CDR3 DNA sequence: TGTGCCAGACGAAGAGAGGACAGGCTTAATGAAGCTTTCTTT. Amino acid sequence: CARRREDRLNEAFF.

This clonotype was picked up many times. The chain recombines TRBV11-3 with TRBJ2-2, with D possibly matching TRBD2 (6 bases). The CDR3 has 15 amino acids. V dropped 0 bases and J dropped 7 bases, with 12 bases sitting between them. Per germline, CDR1 SGHNT and CDR2 YENEEA. In DNA, the CDR3 is TGTGCCAGCAGCTTAGAGCCCGGGACTGGCGGGGAGCTGTTTTTT. Protein sequence: CASSLEPGTGGELFF.